The present TCR beta chain was sequenced within a study of cytomegalovirus exposure and HLA in healthy donors. General observations from the study: A few V segments could not be told apart, such as TRBV6-2 and TRBV6-3, and were left out.

From germline, CDR1 is MNHEY and CDR2 SVGAGI. V lost 6 bases to trimming and J lost 3 bases, with 14 bases between them. The CDR3 runs 15 residues. A remark on this clone: Its antigen is as yet unknown.

The PCR contained 60 Vbeta and 13 Jbeta primers. Clones were sequenced by immunoSEQ multiplex PCR, and TCRdb holds only the in-frame ones, with some missing. This sample's table has 90,000 to 100,000 clones. Sequencing was performed on PBMCs. This clonotype was obtained from a woman in her 30s in good health and CMV-seronegative. The chain employs TRBV6-5 and TRBJ1-4; maybe TRBD1 (5 bases). The CDR3 bases are TGTGCCAGCAGAACAGGCACCTGGGCTAATGAAAAACTGTTTTTT. This translates into CASRTGTWANEKLFF.